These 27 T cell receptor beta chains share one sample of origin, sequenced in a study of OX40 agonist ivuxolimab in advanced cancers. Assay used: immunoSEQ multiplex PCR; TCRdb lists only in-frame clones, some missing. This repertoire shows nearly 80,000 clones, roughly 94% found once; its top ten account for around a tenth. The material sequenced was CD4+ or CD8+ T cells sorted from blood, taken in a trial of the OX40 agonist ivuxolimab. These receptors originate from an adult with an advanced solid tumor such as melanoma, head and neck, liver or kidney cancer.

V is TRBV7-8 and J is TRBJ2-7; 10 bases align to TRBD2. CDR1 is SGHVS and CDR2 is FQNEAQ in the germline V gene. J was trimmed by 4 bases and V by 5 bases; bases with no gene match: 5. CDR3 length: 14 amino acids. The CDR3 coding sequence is TGTGCCAGCAGCACCGGGACTAGCGCTTACGAGCAGTACTTC. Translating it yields CASSTGTSAYEQYF.

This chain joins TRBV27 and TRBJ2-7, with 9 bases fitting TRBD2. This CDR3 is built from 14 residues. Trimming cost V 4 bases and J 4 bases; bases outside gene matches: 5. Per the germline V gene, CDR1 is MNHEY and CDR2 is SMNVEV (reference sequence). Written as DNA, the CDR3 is TGTGCCAGCAGTTGGGGCGGACTAGCGTACGAGCAGTACTTC. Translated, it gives CASSWGGLAYEQYF.

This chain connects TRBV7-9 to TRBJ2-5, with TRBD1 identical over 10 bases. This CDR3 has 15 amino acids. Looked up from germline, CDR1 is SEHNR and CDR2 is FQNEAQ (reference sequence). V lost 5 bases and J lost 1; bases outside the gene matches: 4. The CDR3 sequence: CASSPTGGSQETQYF. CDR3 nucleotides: TGTGCCAGCAGCCCGACAGGGGGCAGCCAAGAGACCCAGTACTTC.

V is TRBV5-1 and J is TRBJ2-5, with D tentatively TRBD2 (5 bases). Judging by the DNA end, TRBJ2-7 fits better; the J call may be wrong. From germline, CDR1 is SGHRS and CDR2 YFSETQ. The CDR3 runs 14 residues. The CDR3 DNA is TGCGCCAGCAGCTATGACGGGGAACACTACGAGCAGTACTTC. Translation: CASSYDGEHYEQYF.

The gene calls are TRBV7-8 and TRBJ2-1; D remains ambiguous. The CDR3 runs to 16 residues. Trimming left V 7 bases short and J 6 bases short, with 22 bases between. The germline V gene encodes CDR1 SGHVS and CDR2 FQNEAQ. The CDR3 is CASIMSPEIPPNEQFF. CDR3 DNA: TGTGCCAGCATCATGAGCCCGGAGATTCCCCCCAATGAGCAGTTCTTC.

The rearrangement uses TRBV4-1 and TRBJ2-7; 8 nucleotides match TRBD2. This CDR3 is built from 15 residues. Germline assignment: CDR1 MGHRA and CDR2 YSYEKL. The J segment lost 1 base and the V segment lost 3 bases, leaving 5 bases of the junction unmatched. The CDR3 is CASSQLREGSYEQYF. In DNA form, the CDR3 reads TGCGCCAGCAGCCAGCTTCGGGAGGGATCCTACGAGCAGTACTTC.

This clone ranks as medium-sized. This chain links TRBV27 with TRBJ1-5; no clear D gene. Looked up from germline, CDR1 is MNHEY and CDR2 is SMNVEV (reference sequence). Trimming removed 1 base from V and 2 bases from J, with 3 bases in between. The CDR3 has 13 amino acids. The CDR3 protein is CASSLLGNQPQHF. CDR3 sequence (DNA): TGTGCCAGCAGTTTATTAGGCAATCAGCCCCAGCATTTT.

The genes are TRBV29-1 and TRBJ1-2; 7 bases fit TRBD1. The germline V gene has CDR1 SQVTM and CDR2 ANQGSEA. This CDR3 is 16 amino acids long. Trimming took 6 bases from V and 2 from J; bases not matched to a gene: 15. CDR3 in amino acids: CSVELGGLGVNYGYTF. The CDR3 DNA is TGCAGCGTGGAATTAGGGGGCCTTGGGGTGAACTATGGCTACACCTTC.

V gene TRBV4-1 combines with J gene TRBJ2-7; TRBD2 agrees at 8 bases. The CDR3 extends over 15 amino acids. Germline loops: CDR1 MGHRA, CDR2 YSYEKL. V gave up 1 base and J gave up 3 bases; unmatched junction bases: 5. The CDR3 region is CASSQAGLADYEQYF. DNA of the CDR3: TGCGCCAGCAGCCAAGCCGGACTAGCAGACTACGAGCAGTACTTC.

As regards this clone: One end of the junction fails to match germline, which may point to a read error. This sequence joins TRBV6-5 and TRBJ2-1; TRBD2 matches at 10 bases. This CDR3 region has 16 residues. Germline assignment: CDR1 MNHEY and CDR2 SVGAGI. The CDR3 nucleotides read TGTGCCAGCAGCTACTTCCAGCGGGAGGGGGACAATGAGCAGTTCTTC. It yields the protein CASSYFQREGDNEQFF.

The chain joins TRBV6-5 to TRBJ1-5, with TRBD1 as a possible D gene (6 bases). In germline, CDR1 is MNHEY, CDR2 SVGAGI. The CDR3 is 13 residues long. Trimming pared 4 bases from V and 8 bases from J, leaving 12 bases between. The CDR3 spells CASSSRGPEPQHF. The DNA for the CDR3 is TGTGCCAGCAGTTCCAGGGGACCGGAGCCCCAGCATTTT.

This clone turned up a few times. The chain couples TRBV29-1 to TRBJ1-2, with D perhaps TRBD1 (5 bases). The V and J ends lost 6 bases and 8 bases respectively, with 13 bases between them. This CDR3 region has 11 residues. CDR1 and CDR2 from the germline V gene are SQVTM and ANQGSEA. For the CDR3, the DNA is TGCAGCGTCCCTGCGAGGGGCGGCTACACCTTC. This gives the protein CSVPARGGYTF.

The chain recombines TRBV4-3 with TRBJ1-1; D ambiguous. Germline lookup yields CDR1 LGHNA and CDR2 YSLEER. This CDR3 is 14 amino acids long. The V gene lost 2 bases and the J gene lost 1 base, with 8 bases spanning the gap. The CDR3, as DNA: TGCGCCAGCAGCCAATTTTCCACGAACACTGAAGCTTTCTTT. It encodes CASSQFSTNTEAFF.

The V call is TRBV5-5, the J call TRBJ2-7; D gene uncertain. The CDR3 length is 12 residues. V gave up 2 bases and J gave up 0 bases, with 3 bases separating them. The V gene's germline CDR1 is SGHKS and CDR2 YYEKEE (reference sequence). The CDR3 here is CASSFSSYEQYF. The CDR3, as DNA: TGTGCCAGCAGCTTTAGCTCCTACGAGCAGTACTTC.

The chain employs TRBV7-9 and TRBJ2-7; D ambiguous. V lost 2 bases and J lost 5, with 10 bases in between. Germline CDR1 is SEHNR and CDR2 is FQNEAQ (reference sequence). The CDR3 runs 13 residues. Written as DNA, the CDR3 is TGTGCCAGCAGCTTAAGTTCCTCAGACGAGCAGTACTTC. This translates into CASSLSSSDEQYF.

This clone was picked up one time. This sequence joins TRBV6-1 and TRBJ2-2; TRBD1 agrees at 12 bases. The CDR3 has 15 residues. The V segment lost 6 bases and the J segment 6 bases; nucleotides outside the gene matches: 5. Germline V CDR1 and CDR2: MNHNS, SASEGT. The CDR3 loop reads CASRGTGGASGELFF. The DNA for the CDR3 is TGTGCCAGCAGGGGGACAGGGGGCGCATCCGGGGAGCTGTTTTTT.

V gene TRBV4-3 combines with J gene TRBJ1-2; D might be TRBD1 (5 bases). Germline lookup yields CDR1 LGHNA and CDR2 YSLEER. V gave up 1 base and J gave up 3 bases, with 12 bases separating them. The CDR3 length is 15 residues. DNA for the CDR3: TGCGCCAGCAGCCAAGCTATAGACAGCTACTATGGCTACACCTTC. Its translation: CASSQAIDSYYGYTF.

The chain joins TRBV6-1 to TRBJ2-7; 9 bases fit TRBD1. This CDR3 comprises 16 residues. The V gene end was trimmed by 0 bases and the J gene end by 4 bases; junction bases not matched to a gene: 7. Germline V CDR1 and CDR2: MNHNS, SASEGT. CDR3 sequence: CASSEAIGTGWYEQYF. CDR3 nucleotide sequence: TGTGCCAGCAGTGAAGCGATAGGGACAGGGTGGTACGAGCAGTACTTC.

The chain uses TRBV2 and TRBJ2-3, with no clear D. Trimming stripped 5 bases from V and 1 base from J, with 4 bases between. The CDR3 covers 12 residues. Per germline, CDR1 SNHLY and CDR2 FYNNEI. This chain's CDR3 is CASSPGTDTQYF. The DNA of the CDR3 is TGTGCCAGCAGTCCGGGCACAGATACGCAGTATTTT.

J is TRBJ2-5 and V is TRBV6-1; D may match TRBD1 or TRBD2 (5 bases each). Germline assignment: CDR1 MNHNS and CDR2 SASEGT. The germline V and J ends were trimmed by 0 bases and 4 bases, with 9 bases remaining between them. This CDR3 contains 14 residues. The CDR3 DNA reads TGTGCCAGCAGTGAAGCATGGGGACGAGAGACCCAGTACTTC. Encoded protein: CASSEAWGRETQYF.

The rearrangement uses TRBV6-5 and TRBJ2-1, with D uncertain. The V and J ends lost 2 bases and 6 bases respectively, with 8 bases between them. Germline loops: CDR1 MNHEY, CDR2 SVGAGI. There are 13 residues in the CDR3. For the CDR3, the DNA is TGTGCCAGCAGTTACAACAGCCCCAATGAGCAGTTCTTC. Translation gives CASSYNSPNEQFF.

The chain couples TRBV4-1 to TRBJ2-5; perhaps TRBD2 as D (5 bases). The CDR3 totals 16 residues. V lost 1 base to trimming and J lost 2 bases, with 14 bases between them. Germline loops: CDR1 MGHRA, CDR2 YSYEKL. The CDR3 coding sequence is TGCGCCAGCAGCCAAGTTGCCCCTAGCATTCAAGAGACCCAGTACTTC. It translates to CASSQVAPSIQETQYF.

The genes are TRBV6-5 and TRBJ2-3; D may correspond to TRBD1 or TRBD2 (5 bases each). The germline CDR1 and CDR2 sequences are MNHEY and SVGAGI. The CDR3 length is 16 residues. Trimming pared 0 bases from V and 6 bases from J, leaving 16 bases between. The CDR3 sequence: CASSYSGTASGDTQYF. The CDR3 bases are TGTGCCAGCAGTTACTCGGGGACCGCTTCGGGGGATACGCAGTATTTT.

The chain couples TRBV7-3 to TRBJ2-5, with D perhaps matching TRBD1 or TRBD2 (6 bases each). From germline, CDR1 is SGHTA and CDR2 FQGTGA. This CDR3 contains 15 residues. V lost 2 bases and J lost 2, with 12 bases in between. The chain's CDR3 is CASSLGGGPQETQYF. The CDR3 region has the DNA TGTGCCAGCAGCTTAGGTGGGGGGCCTCAAGAGACCCAGTACTTC.

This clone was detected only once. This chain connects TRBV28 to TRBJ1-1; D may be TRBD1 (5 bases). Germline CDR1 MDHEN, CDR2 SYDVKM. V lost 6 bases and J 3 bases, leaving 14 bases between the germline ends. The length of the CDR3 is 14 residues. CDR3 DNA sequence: TGTGCCAGCAGCTACTCTCAGGGTGACACTGAAGCTTTCTTT. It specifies CASSYSQGDTEAFF.

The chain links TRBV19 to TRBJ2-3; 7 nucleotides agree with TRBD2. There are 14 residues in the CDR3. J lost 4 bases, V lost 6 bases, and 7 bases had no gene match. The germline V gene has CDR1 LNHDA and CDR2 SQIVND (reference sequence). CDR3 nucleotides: TGTGCCAGTAGGGGCGGGGGTAAACCAGATACGCAGTATTTT. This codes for CASRGGGKPDTQYF.

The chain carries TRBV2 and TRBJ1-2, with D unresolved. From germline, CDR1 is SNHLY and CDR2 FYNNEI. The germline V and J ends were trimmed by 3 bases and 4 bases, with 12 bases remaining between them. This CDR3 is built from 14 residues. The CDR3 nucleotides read TGTGCCAGCAGTGATTGGGGAACGAGCTATGGCTACACCTTC. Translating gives CASSDWGTSYGYTF.